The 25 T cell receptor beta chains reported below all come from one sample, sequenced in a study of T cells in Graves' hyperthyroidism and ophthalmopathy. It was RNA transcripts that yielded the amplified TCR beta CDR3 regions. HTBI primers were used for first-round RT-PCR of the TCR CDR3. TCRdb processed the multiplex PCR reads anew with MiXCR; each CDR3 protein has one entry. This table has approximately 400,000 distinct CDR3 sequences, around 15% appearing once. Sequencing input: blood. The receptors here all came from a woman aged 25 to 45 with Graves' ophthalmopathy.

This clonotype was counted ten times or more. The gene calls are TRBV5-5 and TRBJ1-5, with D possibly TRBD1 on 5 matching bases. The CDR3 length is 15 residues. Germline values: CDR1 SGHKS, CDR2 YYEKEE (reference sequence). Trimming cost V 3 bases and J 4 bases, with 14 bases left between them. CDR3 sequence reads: CASSYGALGNQPQHF. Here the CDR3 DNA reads TGTGCCAGCAGCTATGGGGCGTTGGGGAATCAGCCCCAGCATTTT.

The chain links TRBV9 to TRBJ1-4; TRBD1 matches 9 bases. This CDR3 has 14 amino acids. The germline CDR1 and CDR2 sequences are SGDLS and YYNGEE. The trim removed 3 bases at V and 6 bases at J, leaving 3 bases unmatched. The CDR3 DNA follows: TGTGCCAGCAGCGCTCGGACAGGGGATGAAAAACTGTTTTTT. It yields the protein CASSARTGDEKLFF.

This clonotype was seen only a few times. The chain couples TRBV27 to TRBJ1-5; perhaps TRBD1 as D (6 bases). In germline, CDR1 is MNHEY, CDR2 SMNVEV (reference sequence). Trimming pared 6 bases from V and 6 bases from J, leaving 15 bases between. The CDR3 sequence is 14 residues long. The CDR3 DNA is TGTGCCAGCAGGTTAGGGGGGAGAGGTCAGCCCCAGCATTTT. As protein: CASRLGGRGQPQHF.

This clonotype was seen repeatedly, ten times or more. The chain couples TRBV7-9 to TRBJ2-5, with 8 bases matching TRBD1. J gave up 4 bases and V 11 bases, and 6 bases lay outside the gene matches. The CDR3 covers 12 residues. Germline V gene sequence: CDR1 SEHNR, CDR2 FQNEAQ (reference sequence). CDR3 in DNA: TGTGCCGGACAGACAGGGGTAGAGACCCAGTACTTC. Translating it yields CAGQTGVETQYF.

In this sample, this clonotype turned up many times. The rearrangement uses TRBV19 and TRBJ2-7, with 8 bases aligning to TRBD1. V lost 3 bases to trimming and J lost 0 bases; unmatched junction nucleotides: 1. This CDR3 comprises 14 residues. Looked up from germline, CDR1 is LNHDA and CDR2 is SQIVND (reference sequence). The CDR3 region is CASSMGQVSYEQYF. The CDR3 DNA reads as TGTGCCAGTAGTATGGGACAGGTCTCCTACGAGCAGTACTTC.

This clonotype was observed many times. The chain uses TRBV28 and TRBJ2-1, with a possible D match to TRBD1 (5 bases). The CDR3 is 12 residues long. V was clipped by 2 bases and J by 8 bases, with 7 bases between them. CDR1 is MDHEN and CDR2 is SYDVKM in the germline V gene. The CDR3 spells CASSLEGDEQFF. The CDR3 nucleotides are TGTGCCAGCAGTTTAGAAGGGGATGAGCAGTTCTTC.

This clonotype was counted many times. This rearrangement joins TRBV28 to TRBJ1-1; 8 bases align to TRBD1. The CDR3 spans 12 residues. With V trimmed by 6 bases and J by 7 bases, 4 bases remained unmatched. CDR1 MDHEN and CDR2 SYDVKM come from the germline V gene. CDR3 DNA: TGTGCCAGCAGGGGACAGGTCGGTGAAGCTTTCTTT. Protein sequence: CASRGQVGEAFF.

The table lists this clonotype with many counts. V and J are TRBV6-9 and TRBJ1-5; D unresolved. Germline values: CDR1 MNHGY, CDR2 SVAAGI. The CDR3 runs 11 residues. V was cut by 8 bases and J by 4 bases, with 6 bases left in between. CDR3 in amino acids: CASPRNQPQHF. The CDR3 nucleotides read TGTGCCAGCCCTAGGAATCAGCCCCAGCATTTT.

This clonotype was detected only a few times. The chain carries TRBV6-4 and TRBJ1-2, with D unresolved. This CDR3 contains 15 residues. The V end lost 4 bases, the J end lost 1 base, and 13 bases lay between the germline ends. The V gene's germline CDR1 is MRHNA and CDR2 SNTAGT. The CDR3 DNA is TGTGCCAGCAGTGTGAACGCTGCGGATAACTATGGCTACACCTTC. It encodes CASSVNAADNYGYTF.

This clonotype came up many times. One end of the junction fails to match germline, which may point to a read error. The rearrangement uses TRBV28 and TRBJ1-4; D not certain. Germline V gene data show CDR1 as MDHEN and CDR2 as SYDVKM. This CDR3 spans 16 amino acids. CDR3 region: CASSLGLSGTNKKLFF. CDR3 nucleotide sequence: TGTGCCAGCAGTTTAGGGCTCAGTGGTACTAATAAAAAACTGTTTTTT.

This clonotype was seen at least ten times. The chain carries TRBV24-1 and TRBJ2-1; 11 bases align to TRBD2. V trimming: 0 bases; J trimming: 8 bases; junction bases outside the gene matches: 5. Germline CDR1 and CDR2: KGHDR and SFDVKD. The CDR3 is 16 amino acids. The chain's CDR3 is CATSDLTSGGRDEQFF. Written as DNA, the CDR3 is TGTGCCACCAGTGATTTGACTAGCGGGGGAAGAGATGAGCAGTTCTTC.

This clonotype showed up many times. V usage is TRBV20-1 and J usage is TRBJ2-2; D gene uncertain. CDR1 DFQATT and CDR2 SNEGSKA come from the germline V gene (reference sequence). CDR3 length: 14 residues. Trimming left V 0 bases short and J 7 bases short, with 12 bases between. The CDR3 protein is CSAREVGTYGELFF. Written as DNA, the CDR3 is TGCAGTGCTAGAGAAGTCGGTACATACGGGGAGCTGTTTTTT.

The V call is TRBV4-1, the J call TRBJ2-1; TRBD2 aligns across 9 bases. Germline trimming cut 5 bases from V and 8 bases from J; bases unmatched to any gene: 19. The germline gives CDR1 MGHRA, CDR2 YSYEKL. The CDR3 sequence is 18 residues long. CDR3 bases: TGCGCCAGCAGCGTGCTCGTAGGCCTAGCGGGGACTGAAGATGAGCAGTTCTTC. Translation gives CASSVLVGLAGTEDEQFF.

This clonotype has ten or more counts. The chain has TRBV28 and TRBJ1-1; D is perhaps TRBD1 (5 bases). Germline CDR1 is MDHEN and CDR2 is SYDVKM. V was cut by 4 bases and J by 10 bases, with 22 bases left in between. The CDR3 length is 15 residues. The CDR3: CASSSKYPPPQGAFF. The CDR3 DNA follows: TGTGCCAGCAGTTCCAAATATCCGCCCCCCCAGGGAGCTTTCTTT.

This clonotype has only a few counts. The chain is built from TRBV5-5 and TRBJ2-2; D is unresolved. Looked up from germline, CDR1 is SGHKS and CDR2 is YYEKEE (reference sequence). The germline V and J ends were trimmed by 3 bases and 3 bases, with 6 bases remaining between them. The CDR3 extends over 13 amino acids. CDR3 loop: CASSSDYTGELFF. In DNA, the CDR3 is TGTGCCAGCAGCTCAGACTACACCGGGGAGCTGTTTTTT.

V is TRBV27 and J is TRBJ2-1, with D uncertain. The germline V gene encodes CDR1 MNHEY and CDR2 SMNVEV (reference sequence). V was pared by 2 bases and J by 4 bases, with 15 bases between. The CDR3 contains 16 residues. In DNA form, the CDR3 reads TGTGCCAGCAGTTTAGCCCTCTCTTGGGGATACAATGAGCAGTTCTTC. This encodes CASSLALSWGYNEQFF.

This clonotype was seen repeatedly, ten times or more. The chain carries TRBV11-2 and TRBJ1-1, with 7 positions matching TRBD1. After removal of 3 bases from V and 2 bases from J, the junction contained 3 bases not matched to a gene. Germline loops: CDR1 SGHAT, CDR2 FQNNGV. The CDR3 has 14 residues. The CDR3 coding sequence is TGTGCCAGCAGCTTTAACAGGGGAAACACTGAAGCTTTCTTT. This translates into CASSFNRGNTEAFF.

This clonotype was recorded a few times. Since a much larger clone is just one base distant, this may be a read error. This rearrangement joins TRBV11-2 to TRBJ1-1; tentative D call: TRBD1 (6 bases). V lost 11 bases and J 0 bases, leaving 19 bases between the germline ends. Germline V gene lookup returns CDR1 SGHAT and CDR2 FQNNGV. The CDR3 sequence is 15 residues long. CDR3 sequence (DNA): TGTGCCGGCTCATCTGCAGGGGCCGTGAACACTGAAGCTTTCTTT. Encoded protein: CAGSSAGAVNTEAFF.

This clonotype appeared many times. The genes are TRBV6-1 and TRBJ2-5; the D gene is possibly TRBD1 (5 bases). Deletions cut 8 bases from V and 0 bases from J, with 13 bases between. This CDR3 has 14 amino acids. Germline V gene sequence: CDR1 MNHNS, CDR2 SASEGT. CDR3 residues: CASHRGHNQETQYF. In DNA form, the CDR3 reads TGTGCCAGCCACCGTGGACACAACCAAGAGACCCAGTACTTC.

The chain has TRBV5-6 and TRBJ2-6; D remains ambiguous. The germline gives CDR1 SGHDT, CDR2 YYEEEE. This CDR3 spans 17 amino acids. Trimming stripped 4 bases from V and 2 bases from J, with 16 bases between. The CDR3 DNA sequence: TGTGCCAGCAGCCCCTATGATTTGGAGACTGGGGCCAACGTCCTGACTTTC. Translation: CASSPYDLETGANVLTF.

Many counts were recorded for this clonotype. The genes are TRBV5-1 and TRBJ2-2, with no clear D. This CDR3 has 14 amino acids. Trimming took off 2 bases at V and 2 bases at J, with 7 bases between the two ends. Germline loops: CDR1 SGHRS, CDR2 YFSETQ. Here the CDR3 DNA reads TGCGCCAGCAGCTTATTGACAAACACCGGGGAGCTGTTTTTT. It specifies CASSLLTNTGELFF.

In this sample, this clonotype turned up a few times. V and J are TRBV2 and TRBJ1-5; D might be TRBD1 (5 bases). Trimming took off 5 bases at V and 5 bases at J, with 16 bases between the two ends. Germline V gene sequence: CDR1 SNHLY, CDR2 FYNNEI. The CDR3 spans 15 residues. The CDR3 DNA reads TGTGCCAGCAGTAACCCCCGTGGGGGGGATCAGCCCCAGCATTTT. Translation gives CASSNPRGGDQPQHF.

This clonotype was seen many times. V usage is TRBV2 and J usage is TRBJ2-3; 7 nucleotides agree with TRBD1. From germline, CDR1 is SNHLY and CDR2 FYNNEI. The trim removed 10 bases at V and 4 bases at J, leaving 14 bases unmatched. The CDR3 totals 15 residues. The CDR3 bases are TGTGCCATAAAATTCAGGGGGATCGACTCAGATACGCAGTATTTT. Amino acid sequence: CAIKFRGIDSDTQYF.

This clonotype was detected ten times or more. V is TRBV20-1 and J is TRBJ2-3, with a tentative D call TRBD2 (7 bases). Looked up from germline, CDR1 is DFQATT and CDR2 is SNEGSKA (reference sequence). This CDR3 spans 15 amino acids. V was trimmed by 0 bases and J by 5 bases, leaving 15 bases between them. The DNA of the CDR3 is TGCAGTGCTAGAGAGGGGGGGCGTTCGGGAGATACGCAGTATTTT. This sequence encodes CSAREGGRSGDTQYF.

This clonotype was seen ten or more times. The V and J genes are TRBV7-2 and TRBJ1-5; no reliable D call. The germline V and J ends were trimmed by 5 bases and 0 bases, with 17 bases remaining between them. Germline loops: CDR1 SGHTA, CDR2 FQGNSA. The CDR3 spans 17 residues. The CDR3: CASSARGPDNSNQPQHF. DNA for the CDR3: TGTGCCAGCAGCGCACGCGGTCCCGATAATAGCAATCAGCCCCAGCATTTT.